The 10 T cell receptor beta chains in this list originate from one sample, sequenced in a study of regulatory T cells in long-lasting Graves disease. Time point in this sample: persistent/refractory GD, antithyroid drugs over 5 years with positive TRAb. After RNA was extracted from PBMCs, the TCR library was made from it. To make TCR beta libraries, researchers used iRepertoire HTBI primers and Arm-PCR of CDR3 regions. Using its own MiXCR run on the multiplex PCR reads, TCRdb lists one record per CDR3 protein. The data contain some 450,000 distinct CDR3 sequences, about a quarter of them singletons. The specimen comprised peripheral blood mononuclear cells (PBMCs), sampled when the disease was refractory, from a patient treated with antithyroid drugs. The receptors here all came from a female donor with Graves disease.

This clonotype was seen a few times. This chain uses TRBV28 with TRBJ1-2; 9 bases are shared with TRBD1. V dropped 5 bases and J dropped 7; count of bases not matched to a gene: 11. The CDR3 is made up of 15 amino acids. Looked up from germline, CDR1 is MDHEN and CDR2 is SYDVKM. CDR3: CASSAGTGGAGGYTF. Here the CDR3 DNA reads TGTGCCAGCAGTGCCGGTACAGGGGGCGCCGGTGGCTACACCTTC.

A few counts support this clonotype. V is TRBV13 and J is TRBJ1-2; 9 bases match TRBD1. The V gene end was trimmed by 3 bases and the J gene end by 3 bases; junction bases not matched to a gene: 5. Germline CDR1 and CDR2: PRHDT and FYEKMQ (reference sequence). The CDR3 contains 15 residues. CDR3 DNA sequence: TGTGCCAGCAGCTTCGGACAGGGGATTGACTATGGCTACACCTTC. It specifies CASSFGQGIDYGYTF.

The chain links TRBV12-3 or TRBV12-4 to TRBJ2-1, with D perhaps matching TRBD2 (6 bases). The CDR3 is 17 amino acids. The V gene lost 6 bases and the J gene lost 5 bases, with 23 bases spanning the gap. The CDR3 is CASRLWVGGVVDNEQFF. The CDR3 region has the DNA TGTGCCAGCAGACTTTGGGTCGGAGGGGTAGTCGACAATGAGCAGTTCTTC.

The chain recombines TRBV7-9 with TRBJ2-7; D might be TRBD2 (7 bases). Germline CDR1 SEHNR, CDR2 FQNEAQ (reference sequence). Trimming left V 5 bases short and J 7 bases short, with 15 bases between. The CDR3 length is 13 residues. CDR3 residues: CASSLAGAWEQYF. The DNA for the CDR3 is TGTGCCAGCAGCCTGGCGGGGGCCTGGGAGCAGTACTTC.

This clonotype was counted at least ten times. J is TRBJ1-2 and V is TRBV28; the D gene is possibly TRBD1 (5 bases). The CDR3 covers 14 residues. V lost 5 bases, J lost 8 bases, and 18 bases lay in between. Germline loops: CDR1 MDHEN, CDR2 SYDVKM. The CDR3 loop is CASSRGQALWGYTF. The CDR3 coding sequence is TGTGCCAGCAGTCGCGGACAAGCATTGTGGGGCTACACCTTC.

This clonotype was recorded a few times. The chain is built from TRBV6-5 and TRBJ2-7; 9 nucleotides line up with TRBD2. The CDR3 runs to 16 residues. Unmatched junction bases numbered 11, after V lost 2 bases and J lost 6 bases. Germline V lookup: CDR1 MNHEY, CDR2 SVGAGI. The DNA of the CDR3 is TGTGCCAGCAGTTACGTAGGGGTGCGGGAGGGGTCCGAGCAGTACTTC. This translates into CASSYVGVREGSEQYF.

The sample holds a few counts of this clonotype. The chain has TRBV19 and TRBJ1-1, with 7 positions matching TRBD1. Germline CDR1 and CDR2: LNHDA and SQIVND (reference sequence). After removal of 4 bases from V and 0 bases from J, the junction contained 8 bases not matched to a gene. This CDR3 has 16 residues. The CDR3 loop is CASSKGAGPLNTEAFF. CDR3 coding DNA: TGTGCCAGTAGTAAGGGGGCAGGACCCCTGAACACTGAAGCTTTCTTT.

V is TRBV19 and J is TRBJ1-5; TRBD1 agrees at 7 bases. The germline V gene has CDR1 LNHDA and CDR2 SQIVND (reference sequence). CDR3 length equals 16 residues. The V and J ends lost 4 bases and 0 bases, in that order; junction bases with no gene match: 6. The chain's CDR3 is CASSSPGGPSNQPQHF. In DNA form, the CDR3 reads TGTGCCAGTAGTAGCCCAGGGGGGCCTAGCAATCAGCCCCAGCATTTT.

This clonotype was counted ten times or more. This rearrangement joins TRBV7-2 to TRBJ1-1, with 8 bases fitting TRBD1. Germline V gene lookup returns CDR1 SGHTA and CDR2 FQGNSA. Trimming at V came to 5 bases and at J to 11 bases, leaving 19 bases not matched to a gene. CDR3 length equals 16 residues. The CDR3 loop reads CASSRAGTGKEQRAFF. DNA for the CDR3: TGTGCCAGCAGCCGGGCGGGGACAGGTAAAGAACAGAGGGCTTTCTTT. The variable domain in full, completed from reference TRBV7-2 and TRBJ1-1, reads GAGVSQSPSNKVTEKGKDVELRCDPISGHTALYWYRQSLGQGLEFLIYFQGNSAPDKSGLPSDRFSAERTGGSVSTLTIQRTQQEDSAVYLCASSRAGTGKEQRAFFGQGTRLTVV.

The V call is TRBV7-2, the J call TRBJ1-2; 7 bases map to TRBD1. Germline trimming cut 1 base from V and 5 bases from J; bases unmatched to any gene: 10. CDR3 length: 16 amino acids. The germline CDR1 and CDR2 sequences are SGHTA and FQGNSA. The CDR3 loop is CASSLGGTGVLYGYTF. In nucleotides, the CDR3 is TGTGCCAGCAGCTTAGGCGGAACAGGGGTTTTGTATGGCTACACCTTC.